One and the same sample provided the 16 T cell receptor beta chains below, sequenced in a study of blood T cell repertoires in COVID-19. The assay was immunoSEQ multiplex PCR, and TCRdb's table has in-frame clones only and misses some. The table records about 140,000 clones, roughly 80% of them present only once. The source material was peripheral blood. The source of these receptors is a man aged 50 or older with acute or convalescent COVID-19.

The gene calls are TRBV18 and TRBJ1-1, with 10 bases matching TRBD1. Germline V gene sequence: CDR1 KGHSH, CDR2 LQKENI. This CDR3 is 16 amino acids long. Unmatched junction bases numbered 11, after V lost 6 bases and J lost 4 bases. The CDR3 is CASSSETGGSGTEAFF. CDR3 coding DNA: TGTGCCAGCTCTTCCGAGACAGGGGGCTCTGGCACTGAAGCTTTCTTT.

The chain links TRBV3-1 (or the pseudogene TRBV3-2) to TRBJ2-3, with 8 bases that match TRBD2. The CDR3 runs to 14 residues. Germline values: CDR1 LGHDT, CDR2 YNNKEL (reference sequence). V gave up 4 bases and J gave up 4 bases; unmatched junction bases: 4. The CDR3 loop reads CASSPGGRPDTQYF. CDR3 DNA: TGTGCCAGCAGCCCGGGGGGGCGTCCAGATACGCAGTATTTT.

V usage is TRBV6-6 and J usage is TRBJ1-6; tentatively, D is TRBD1 (6 bases). The CDR3 has 14 residues. Per the germline V gene, CDR1 is MNHNY and CDR2 is SVGAGI (reference sequence). Trimming took off 6 bases at V and 9 bases at J, with 15 bases between the two ends. CDR3 sequence (DNA): TGTGCCAGCAGCCAAGTGGCAGGGGCTTCACCCCTCCACTTT. It yields the protein CASSQVAGASPLHF.

The chain couples TRBV18 to TRBJ2-2; 8 bases align to TRBD2. Germline V gene lookup returns CDR1 KGHSH and CDR2 LQKENI. V lost 2 bases, J lost 0 bases, and 5 bases stayed unmatched. This CDR3 spans 17 amino acids. Here the CDR3 DNA reads TGTGCCAGCTCACCAGAGATAGCGGGGACGAACACCGGGGAGCTGTTTTTT. Its protein is CASSPEIAGTNTGELFF.

The chain links TRBV10-3 to TRBJ2-2, with a weak D call TRBD1 (6 bases). V lost 2 bases and J 1 base, leaving 8 bases between the germline ends. The CDR3 totals 15 residues. Germline V gene data show CDR1 as ENHRY and CDR2 as SYGVKD. The CDR3 DNA reads TGTGCCATCAGTGAGCAACAGGGGAACACCGGGGAGCTGTTTTTT. Amino acid sequence: CAISEQQGNTGELFF.

This chain joins TRBV6-6 and TRBJ1-2; D might be TRBD1 (6 bases). Trimming removed 6 bases at V and 7 bases at J, with 15 bases between. The CDR3 is 13 amino acids. CDR1 and CDR2 from the germline V gene are MNHNY and SVGAGI (reference sequence). The CDR3 here is CASRSHRDTGYTF. CDR3 coding DNA: TGTGCCAGCAGATCCCACCGGGACACTGGCTACACCTTC.

The CDR3 DNA follows: TGTGCCAGCATGCACATTGACAGGGCTTCCACTGAAGCTTTCTTT. This sequence encodes CASMHIDRASTEAFF. The chain uses TRBV25-1 and TRBJ1-1, with TRBD1 matching over 7 bases. The CDR3 runs to 15 residues. V trimming: 7 bases; J trimming: 4 bases; junction bases outside the gene matches: 12. The germline V gene has CDR1 MGHDK and CDR2 SYGVNS.

The chain carries TRBV6-1 and TRBJ2-3; TRBD2 agrees at 10 bases. Germline V gene sequence: CDR1 MNHNS, CDR2 SASEGT. V lost 3 bases and J lost 7; bases outside the gene matches: 4. This CDR3 has 14 amino acids. CDR3 DNA sequence: TGTGCCAGCAGTGAGGCTAGCGGGGGTTATACGCAGTATTTT. Its protein product is CASSEASGGYTQYF.

This chain links TRBV1 with TRBJ2-7; the table's D call, TRBD2, was not checked against the DNA. TRBV1 is flagged as a pseudogene. The CDR3 length is 15 residues. The CDR3 spells CTSSQAWQGGKEQYF. The CDR3 coding sequence is TGCACCAGCAGCCAAGCCTGGCAGGGAGGAAAGGAGCAGTACTTC.

The V and J genes are TRBV10-1 and TRBJ1-3, with TRBD1 identical over 9 bases. The germline CDR1 and CDR2 sequences are WNHNN and SYGVQD (reference sequence). Losses at the gene ends were 7 bases for V and 0 bases for J; bases not matched to a gene: 4. The CDR3 is 15 amino acids. CDR3 amino acids: CASKDRGRSGNTIYF. As DNA, the CDR3 is TGCGCCAGCAAGGACAGGGGACGCTCTGGAAACACCATATATTTT.

The rearrangement joins TRBV5-6 to TRBJ1-4; 7 nucleotides align to TRBD1. The CDR3 has 16 residues. Losses at the gene ends were 0 bases for V and 0 bases for J; bases not matched to a gene: 2. Germline V gene data show CDR1 as SGHDT and CDR2 as YYEEEE. CDR3 amino acids: CASSLDRGTTNEKLFF. Written as DNA, the CDR3 is TGTGCCAGCAGCTTGGACAGGGGTACAACTAATGAAAAACTGTTTTTT.

The rearrangement links TRBV10-3 to TRBJ1-1, with D possibly matching TRBD1 (6 bases). Trimming took 8 bases from V and 4 from J, leaving 17 bases between them. The CDR3 has 14 amino acids. The germline V gene encodes CDR1 ENHRY and CDR2 SYGVKD. Here the CDR3 reads CAIDGAGVATEAFF. Here the CDR3 DNA reads TGTGCCATCGACGGAGCAGGGGTTGCCACTGAAGCTTTCTTT.

J is TRBJ2-2 and V is TRBV11-2; D possibly corresponds to TRBD1 (6 bases). The germline V gene encodes CDR1 SGHAT and CDR2 FQNNGV. The CDR3 sequence is 18 residues long. Trimming cost V 5 bases and J 1 base, with 20 bases left between them. This chain's CDR3 is CASSPRVIGQRNTGELFF. Here the CDR3 DNA reads TGTGCCAGCAGCCCTAGGGTCATAGGACAGAGGAACACCGGGGAGCTGTTTTTT.

This chain links TRBV11-3 with TRBJ2-1; 15 bases are shared with TRBD2. The germline V gene has CDR1 SGHNT and CDR2 YENEEA. Trimming took 5 bases from V and 0 from J; bases not matched to a gene: 8. The CDR3 length is 19 residues. The DNA for the CDR3 is TGTGCCAGCAGCCCTACCGGGACTAGCGGGGGGAGCTCCTACAATGAGCAGTTCTTC. This gives the protein CASSPTGTSGGSSYNEQFF.

Here the CDR3 DNA reads TGTGCCAGCAGTAGGGGTAATGAGCAGTTCTTC. Its translation: CASSRGNEQFF. The chain has TRBV6-4 and TRBJ2-1; D is perhaps TRBD1 (5 bases). The CDR3 has 11 amino acids. Trimming pared 5 bases from V and 7 bases from J, leaving 6 bases between. The germline V gene has CDR1 MRHNA and CDR2 SNTAGT.

This chain joins TRBV7-8 and TRBJ1-1; maybe TRBD1 (6 bases). Trimming left V 3 bases short and J 1 base short, with 9 bases between. This CDR3 spans 14 amino acids. CDR1 and CDR2 from the germline V gene are SGHVS and FQNEAQ. The CDR3 coding sequence is TGTGCCAGCAGCTTGTCGGGACAGAACACTGAAGCTTTCTTT. It is translated as CASSLSGQNTEAFF.